One sample yielded the 24 T cell receptor beta chains listed below, sequenced in a study of shared clonotypes between healthy human individuals. Some clones are missing from TCRdb's copy, which holds only in-frame ones; the method was immunoSEQ multiplex PCR. Altogether about 2.3 million clones are present, 93% being singletons, with the ten largest covering about 0.41%. Sequencing was performed on naive CD4+ T cells from PBMCs. The subset is: CD45RA+ positively selected. The receptors originated from a man aged 18 to 29 in good health. Some clones in this sample may be carry-over from other donors' samples.

This chain connects TRBV27 to TRBJ1-4, with 7 bases fitting TRBD1. Germline V CDR1 and CDR2: MNHEY, SMNVEV (reference sequence). J was trimmed by 0 bases and V by 4 bases; bases with no gene match: 5. This CDR3 contains 16 residues. For the CDR3, the DNA is TGTGCCAGCAGTTCACCGGGACAGTCAACTAATGAAAAACTGTTTTTT. Protein product: CASSSPGQSTNEKLFF. The full variable domain, with the rest looked up from reference TRBV27 and TRBJ1-4, is EAQVTQNPRYLITVTGKKLTVTCSQNMNHEYMSWYRQDPGLGLRQIYYSMNVEVTDKGDVPEGYKVSRKEKRNFPLILESPSPNQTSLYFCASSSPGQSTNEKLFFGSGTQLSVL.

The chain employs TRBV20-1 and TRBJ2-1; D call uncertain. V gave up 2 bases and J gave up 10 bases, with 9 bases separating them. The CDR3 totals 11 residues. Germline CDR1 and CDR2: DFQATT and SNEGSKA (reference sequence). CDR3: CSARLGREQFF. The DNA for the CDR3 is TGCAGTGCTAGACTAGGCAGGGAGCAGTTCTTC.

The chain combines TRBV2 with TRBJ1-5; D may be TRBD1 (5 bases). CDR3 size: 13 residues. V gave up 6 bases and J gave up 5 bases, with 11 bases separating them. The V gene's germline CDR1 is SNHLY and CDR2 FYNNEI. CDR3 DNA: TGTGCCAGCAGGACGATGACAGATCAGCCCCAGCATTTT. This codes for CASRTMTDQPQHF.

A single count supports this clone. The chain uses TRBV7-2 and TRBJ2-7, with TRBD1 matching over 7 bases. Trimming removed 4 bases from V and 3 bases from J; junction bases left unmatched: 12. The CDR3 extends over 16 amino acids. Germline CDR1 reads SGHTA; CDR2 reads FQGNSA. Written as DNA, the CDR3 is TGTGCCAGCAGCTGGCGTTCACAGGGGCAACTCTACGAGCAGTACTTC. The encoded protein is CASSWRSQGQLYEQYF. Together with reference TRBV7-2 and TRBJ2-7, the CDR3 gives the full variable domain: GAGVSQSPSNKVTEKGKDVELRCDPISGHTALYWYRQSLGQGLEFLIYFQGNSAPDKSGLPSDRFSAERTGGSVSTLTIQRTQQEDSAVYLCASSWRSQGQLYEQYFGPGTRLTVT.

This clone was detected only once. The CDR3 sequence: CASRPGTGAYEQYF. The CDR3, as DNA: TGCGCCAGCAGGCCCGGGACAGGGGCCTACGAGCAGTACTTC. This chain links TRBV5-1 with TRBJ2-7; 10 bases align to TRBD1. This CDR3 has 14 residues. The germline gives CDR1 SGHRS, CDR2 YFSETQ. The V gene end was trimmed by 5 bases and the J gene end by 2 bases; junction bases not matched to a gene: 4.

CDR3 residues: CASSFAGKGYEQYF. For the CDR3, the DNA is TGTGCCAGCAGCTTTGCTGGGAAGGGTTACGAGCAGTACTTC. The gene calls are TRBV7-2 and TRBJ2-7, with unresolved D. This CDR3 contains 14 residues. V was pared by 3 bases and J by 4 bases, with 13 bases between. Germline V lookup: CDR1 SGHTA, CDR2 FQGNSA.

The gene calls are TRBV5-1 and TRBJ2-3, with D perhaps being TRBD1 or TRBD2 (6 bases each). This CDR3 contains 16 residues. Trimming left V 0 bases short and J 4 bases short, with 15 bases between. CDR1 and CDR2 (germline): SGHRS, YFSETQ. CDR3 nucleotide sequence: TGCGCCAGCAGCTTGGCCGCGGGACACCCAGCAGATACGCAGTATTTT. Translation: CASSLAAGHPADTQYF.

The chain has TRBV28 and TRBJ1-5, with a weak D call TRBD1 (6 bases). The germline V gene encodes CDR1 MDHEN and CDR2 SYDVKM. The CDR3 covers 15 residues. V gave up 3 bases and J gave up 3 bases, with 12 bases separating them. CDR3 amino acids: CASSFMGAANQPQHF. The CDR3 DNA reads TGTGCCAGCAGTTTCATGGGGGCGGCCAATCAGCCCCAGCATTTT.

The chain is built from TRBV5-1 and TRBJ2-7; D perhaps matches TRBD2 (5 bases). The V end was cut by 2 bases, the J end by 7 bases, with 25 bases between. CDR3 length: 17 amino acids. From germline, CDR1 is SGHRS and CDR2 YFSETQ. CDR3 DNA: TGCGCCAGCAGCTTTGGTCTGGGCGGGTCGTTCGGGGATGAGCAGTACTTC. This encodes CASSFGLGGSFGDEQYF.

The chain links TRBV2 to TRBJ1-5; D is possibly TRBD1 (5 bases). Germline CDR1 reads SNHLY; CDR2 reads FYNNEI. CDR3 length: 15 residues. The V end lost 7 bases, the J end lost 2 bases, and 15 bases lay between the germline ends. Here the CDR3 reads CASKSGGLGNQPQHF. Here the CDR3 DNA reads TGTGCCAGCAAATCGGGGGGATTAGGCAATCAGCCCCAGCATTTT.

The chain carries TRBV4-1 and TRBJ1-1, with D possibly TRBD1 on 6 matching bases. The germline V gene encodes CDR1 MGHRA and CDR2 YSYEKL. The CDR3 sequence is 16 residues long. V was clipped by 0 bases and J by 5 bases, with 16 bases between them. DNA of the CDR3: TGCGCCAGCAGCCAAGATCGGGGGGGCGTGGGTACTGAAGCTTTCTTT. It codes for CASSQDRGGVGTEAFF.

The chain is built from TRBV7-8 and TRBJ2-7, with 9 bases aligning to TRBD1. The CDR3 covers 16 residues. Germline CDR1 is SGHVS and CDR2 is FQNEAQ. J lost 5 bases, V lost 1 base, and 9 bases had no gene match. The DNA for the CDR3 is TGTGCCAGCAGCTTAGGGGCGGGGACAGGGTACCACGAGCAGTACTTC. This gives the protein CASSLGAGTGYHEQYF.

The chain carries TRBV28 and TRBJ1-1; D is possibly TRBD1 (5 bases). CDR3 length equals 15 residues. V dropped 5 bases and J dropped 0 bases, with 13 bases sitting between them. From germline, CDR1 is MDHEN and CDR2 SYDVKM. CDR3 sequence reads: CASSPTKGLNTEAFF. The DNA of the CDR3 is TGTGCCAGCAGTCCTACGAAGGGGTTGAACACTGAAGCTTTCTTT.

This rearrangement joins TRBV7-2 to TRBJ2-5; D may be TRBD2 (6 bases). Germline CDR1 and CDR2: SGHTA and FQGNSA. The ends were cut back, 0 bases at V and 2 bases at J, with 10 bases in the middle. The CDR3 covers 15 residues. The CDR3 is CASSLAGTPQETQYF. CDR3 nucleotide sequence: TGTGCCAGCAGCTTAGCTGGGACTCCTCAAGAGACCCAGTACTTC.

Here the CDR3 reads CASSPSGQFNEKLFF. The CDR3 DNA reads TGTGCCAGCTCACCAAGCGGACAGTTTAATGAAAAACTGTTTTTT. This sequence joins TRBV18 and TRBJ1-4; tentative D call: TRBD1 (6 bases). There are 15 residues in the CDR3. Looked up from germline, CDR1 is KGHSH and CDR2 is LQKENI. Trimming took 2 bases from V and 4 from J, leaving 11 bases between them.

The chain combines TRBV11-2 with TRBJ2-7; tentatively, D is TRBD2 (6 bases). V was pared by 6 bases and J by 7 bases, with 16 bases between. The germline V gene has CDR1 SGHAT and CDR2 FQNNGV. The CDR3 sequence is 13 residues long. As DNA, the CDR3 is TGTGCCAGCAGGGGACTGGAGCCGCGTGAGCAGTACTTC. This sequence encodes CASRGLEPREQYF.

The chain employs TRBV5-4 and TRBJ2-3, with 14 bases matching TRBD2. J gave up 2 bases and V 0 bases, and 8 bases lay outside the gene matches. The CDR3 is 19 amino acids. Germline lookup yields CDR1 SGHNT and CDR2 YYREEE (reference sequence). The CDR3 here is CASSLAPRLAGGYTDTQYF. The DNA of the CDR3 is TGTGCCAGCAGCTTGGCCCCGAGACTAGCGGGAGGGTACACAGATACGCAGTATTTT. Filled out from reference TRBV5-4 and TRBJ2-3, the complete variable domain reads ETGVTQSPTHLIKTRGQQVTLRCSSQSGHNTVSWYQQALGQGPQFIFQYYREEENGRGNFPPRFSGLQFPNYSSELNVNALELDDSALYLCASSLAPRLAGGYTDTQYFGPGTRLTVL.

The V call is TRBV5-1, the J call TRBJ2-2; 9 positions agree with TRBD2. After removal of 0 bases from V and 5 bases from J, the junction contained 8 bases not matched to a gene. This CDR3 has 17 amino acids. Per germline, CDR1 SGHRS and CDR2 YFSETQ. The CDR3 region is CASSLGLAELRTGELFF. CDR3 nucleotides: TGCGCCAGCAGCTTGGGACTAGCGGAGCTGAGAACCGGGGAGCTGTTTTTT. The full variable domain, its missing parts supplied by reference TRBV5-1 and TRBJ2-2, is KAGVTQTPRYLIKTRGQQVTLSCSPISGHRSVSWYQQTPGQGLQFLFEYFSETQRNKGNFPGRFSGRQFSNSRSEMNVSTLELGDSALYLCASSLGLAELRTGELFFGEGSRLTVL.

This sequence joins TRBV9 and TRBJ2-7; maybe TRBD2 (5 bases). CDR1 and CDR2 (germline): SGDLS, YYNGEE. V was clipped by 4 bases and J by 7 bases, with 24 bases between them. This CDR3 comprises 16 residues. Written as DNA, the CDR3 is TGTGCCAGCAGCCCCCAGGACGGGAATCGGAGGCGGGAGCAGTACTTC. Translation: CASSPQDGNRRREQYF.

The rearrangement uses TRBV6-1 and TRBJ1-1; D gene ambiguous. The CDR3 is made up of 11 amino acids. The germline V gene has CDR1 MNHNS and CDR2 SASEGT. The V end lost 4 bases, the J end lost 4 bases, and 4 bases lay between the germline ends. CDR3 sequence: CASSVLTEAFF. The CDR3 DNA reads TGTGCCAGCAGTGTACTCACTGAAGCTTTCTTT.

V and J are TRBV19 and TRBJ2-3; TRBD1 aligns across 8 bases. This CDR3 is built from 15 residues. V was clipped by 5 bases and J by 3 bases; unmatched bases: 7. Germline V gene lookup returns CDR1 LNHDA and CDR2 SQIVND (reference sequence). CDR3 sequence (DNA): TGTGCCAGTAGTGCTGGACAGGGAAGGACAGATACGCAGTATTTT. Translating gives CASSAGQGRTDTQYF.

This sequence joins TRBV1 and TRBJ2-7; no DNA check was done on the table's D call, TRBD2. TRBV1 is listed as a pseudogene. The CDR3 spans 16 residues. This chain's CDR3 is CTSSPFRWTSSYEQYF. CDR3 nucleotides: TGCACCAGCAGCCCATTCCGGTGGACTAGCAGCTACGAGCAGTACTTC.

CDR3 loop: CASSMAGRVF. DNA for the CDR3: TGTGCCAGCAGCATGGCCGGGAGGGTTTTC. V gene TRBV21-1 combines with J gene TRBJ2-7; TRBD2, the D gene given by the table, was not confirmed from the DNA. TRBV21-1 is reported as a pseudogene. The CDR3 has 10 residues.

In this sample, this clone turned up once. This chain connects TRBV6-5 to TRBJ1-2; tentatively, D is TRBD1 (5 bases). Trimming cost V 2 bases and J 5 bases, with 12 bases left between them. Germline V gene lookup returns CDR1 MNHEY and CDR2 SVGAGI. This CDR3 is 14 amino acids long. This CDR3 reads CASSYAPGGYGYTF. The CDR3 DNA reads TGTGCCAGCAGTTACGCCCCCGGGGGGTATGGCTACACCTTC.